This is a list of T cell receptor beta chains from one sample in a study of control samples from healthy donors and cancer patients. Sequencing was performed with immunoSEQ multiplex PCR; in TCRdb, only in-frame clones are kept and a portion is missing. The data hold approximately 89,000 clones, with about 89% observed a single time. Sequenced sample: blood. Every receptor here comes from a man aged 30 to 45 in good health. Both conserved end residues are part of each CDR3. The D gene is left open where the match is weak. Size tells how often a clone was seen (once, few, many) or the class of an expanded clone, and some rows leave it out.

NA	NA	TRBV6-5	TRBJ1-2	CASKIADSSYGYTF	TGTGCCAGCAAAATTGCGGACAGTTCCTATGGCTACACCTTC
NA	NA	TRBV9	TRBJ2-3	CASSVGIWGPTDTQYF	TGTGCCAGCAGCGTAGGTATCTGGGGACCCACAGATACGCAGTATTTT
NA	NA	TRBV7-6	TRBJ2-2	CASSLRSWGSGGELFF	TGTGCCAGCAGCTTGAGGTCGTGGGGGTCAGGGGGGGAGCTGTTTTTT
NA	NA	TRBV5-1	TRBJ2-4	CASSWSGAENIQYF	TGCGCCAGCAGCTGGTCGGGGGCGGAAAACATTCAGTACTTC
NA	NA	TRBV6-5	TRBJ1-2	CAEQQLTGYGYTF	TGTGCCGAGCAACAGCTTACCGGCTATGGCTACACCTTC
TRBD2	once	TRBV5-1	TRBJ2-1	CASSPSSGGAVFDNEQFF	TGCGCCAGCAGCCCCTCTAGCGGGGGGGCGGTATTCGACAATGAGCAGTTCTTC
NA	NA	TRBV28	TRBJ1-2	CASTRLQGNYGYTF	TGTGCCAGCACCCGACTACAGGGTAACTATGGCTACACCTTC
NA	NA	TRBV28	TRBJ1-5	CASSLSGQGRNQPQHF	TGTGCCAGCAGTTTATCTGGGCAGGGTCGCAATCAGCCCCAGCATTTT
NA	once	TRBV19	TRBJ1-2	CASSLTGSYGYTF	TGTGCCAGTAGTCTCACCGGGAGCTATGGCTACACCTTC
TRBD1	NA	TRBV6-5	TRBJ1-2	CASSLGQGPGYTF	TGTGCCAGCAGTCTCGGACAGGGGCCTGGCTACACCTTC
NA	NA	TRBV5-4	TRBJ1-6	CASSLAGGSYNSPLHF	TGTGCCAGCAGCTTGGCGGGTGGCTCCTATAATTCACCCCTCCACTTT
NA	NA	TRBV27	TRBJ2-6	CASSLGGGGFSGANVLTF	TGTGCCAGCAGTTTAGGGGGGGGCGGATTCTCTGGGGCCAACGTCCTGACTTTC
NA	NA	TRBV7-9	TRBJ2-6	CASSLGDSGANVLTF	TGTGCCAGCAGCTTAGGGGACTCTGGGGCCAACGTCCTGACTTTC
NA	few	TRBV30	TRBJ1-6	CAWSRENSPLHF	TGTGCCTGGAGCCGCGAAAATTCACCCCTCCACTTT
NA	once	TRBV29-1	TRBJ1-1	CSVRGFRNTEAFF	TGCAGCGTTAGGGGGTTTCGGAACACTGAAGCTTTCTTT
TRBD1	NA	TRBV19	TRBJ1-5	CASSPQGVNQPQHF	TGTGCCAGTAGTCCACAGGGGGTCAATCAGCCCCAGCATTTT
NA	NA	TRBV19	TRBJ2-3	CASSILSGSYTDTQYF	TGTGCCAGTAGTATACTCTCAGGCAGCTACACAGATACGCAGTATTTT
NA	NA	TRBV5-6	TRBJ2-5	CASSLGGAETQYF	TGTGCCAGCAGCTTGGGGGGGGCTGAGACCCAGTACTTC
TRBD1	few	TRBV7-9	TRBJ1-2	CASSSSRTGYEGYTF	TGTGCCAGCAGCTCCTCCCGGACAGGGTATGAGGGCTACACCTTC
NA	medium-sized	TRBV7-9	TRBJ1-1	CASSLGYHEAFF	TGTGCCAGCAGCTTAGGGTATCATGAAGCTTTCTTT
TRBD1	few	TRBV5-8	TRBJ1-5	CASSRRTGEQPQHF	TGTGCCAGCAGCCGGAGGACAGGGGAACAGCCCCAGCATTTT
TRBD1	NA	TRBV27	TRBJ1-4	CASKPGQANEKLFF	TGTGCCAGTAAACCAGGACAGGCGAATGAAAAACTGTTTTTT
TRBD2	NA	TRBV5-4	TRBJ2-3	CASSLRTSADTQYF	TGTGCCAGCAGCCTCCGGACTAGCGCAGATACGCAGTATTTT
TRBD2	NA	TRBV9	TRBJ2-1	CASSVAGTSNEQFF	TGTGCCAGCAGCGTAGCAGGGACTAGCAATGAGCAGTTCTTC
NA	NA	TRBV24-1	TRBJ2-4	CATSEGGVKNIQYF	TGTGCCACCAGTGAAGGGGGGGTCAAAAACATTCAGTACTTC
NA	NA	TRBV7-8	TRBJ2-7	CASSLVGLGWQYF	TGTGCCAGCAGCTTAGTGGGACTGGGCTGGCAGTACTTC
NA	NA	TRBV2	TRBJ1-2	CASNQQGPSYGYTF	TGTGCCAGCAACCAACAGGGTCCTAGCTATGGCTACACCTTC
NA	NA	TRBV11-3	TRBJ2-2	CASEAGTRTGELFF	TGTGCCAGCGAGGCGGGGACGCGGACCGGGGAGCTGTTTTTT
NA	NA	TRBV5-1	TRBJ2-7	CASSLDGASWDEQYF	TGCGCCAGCAGCTTGGATGGGGCATCGTGGGACGAGCAGTACTTC
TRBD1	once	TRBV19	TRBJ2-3	CASSITGGTDTQYF	TGTGCCAGTAGTATCACAGGGGGCACAGATACGCAGTATTTT
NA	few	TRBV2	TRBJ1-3	CASSVGRKAGNTIYF	TGTGCCAGCAGTGTGGGACGGAAGGCTGGAAACACCATATATTTT
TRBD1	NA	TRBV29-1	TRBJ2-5	CSVDWTGGETQYF	TGCAGCGTTGATTGGACAGGGGGGGAGACCCAGTACTTC
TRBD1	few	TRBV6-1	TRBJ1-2	CASSQDRQGENYGYTF	TGTGCCAGCAGTCAAGATCGACAGGGGGAGAACTATGGCTACACCTTC
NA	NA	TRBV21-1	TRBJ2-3	CASSKRQGTSTDTQYF	TGTGCCAGCAGCAAAAGGCAGGGAACTAGCACAGATACGCAGTATTTT
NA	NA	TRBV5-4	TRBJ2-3	CASSLEQDTQYF	TGTGCCAGCAGCTTGGAGCAGGATACGCAGTATTTT
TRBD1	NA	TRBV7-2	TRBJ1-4	CASSLVGQVGEKLFF	TGTGCCAGCAGCTTAGTAGGACAGGTGGGGGAAAAACTGTTTTTT
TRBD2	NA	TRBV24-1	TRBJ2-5	CAASKAGGETQYF	TGTGCCGCCTCTAAAGCGGGAGGAGAGACCCAGTACTTC
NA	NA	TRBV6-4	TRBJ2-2	CASSDGDTGELFF	TGTGCCAGCAGTGACGGGGACACCGGGGAGCTGTTTTTT
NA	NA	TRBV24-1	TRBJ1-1	CATSTGLNTEAFF	TGTGCCACCAGTACAGGCTTGAACACTGAAGCTTTCTTT
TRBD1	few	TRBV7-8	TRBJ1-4	CASSLGDRGQGEKLFF	TGTGCCAGCAGCTTAGGGGACAGGGGGCAGGGTGAAAAACTGTTTTTT
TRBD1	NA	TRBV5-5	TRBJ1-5	CASSFGTGEANQPQHF	TGTGCCAGCAGCTTCGGGACAGGGGAGGCCAATCAGCCCCAGCATTTT
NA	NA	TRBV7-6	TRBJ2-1	CASSSAHNEQFF	TGTGCCAGCAGCTCGGCCCACAATGAGCAGTTCTTC